What follows describes a single T cell receptor (beta chain). Its specificity is unknown. This record comes from a study of T cells in Graves' hyperthyroidism and ophthalmopathy. Overall study findings and caveats: Blood also showed most of the thyroid clonotypes that were expanded above 0.001.

Unmatched junction bases numbered 5, after V lost 5 bases and J lost 5 bases. Germline V gene sequence: CDR1 SGHTA, CDR2 FQGNSA. The CDR3 totals 16 residues. The investigators amplified TCR beta CDR3 regions from RNA transcripts. HTBI primers were employed in a first-round RT-PCR of the TCR CDR3. TCRdb re-called the multiplex PCR reads through MiXCR, storing one row per CDR3 protein. The sample has fewer than 400,000 distinct CDR3 sequences, 15% to 20% seen once. The specimen sequenced was blood. The sequence came from a young man with Graves' hyperthyroidism. The chain links TRBV7-2 to TRBJ2-2; TRBD2 matches at 13 bases. The CDR3 region has the DNA TGTGCCAGCAGCCGAGGGGGACTAGCGGGAACCGGGGAGCTGTTTTTT. This gives the protein CASSRGGLAGTGELFF.